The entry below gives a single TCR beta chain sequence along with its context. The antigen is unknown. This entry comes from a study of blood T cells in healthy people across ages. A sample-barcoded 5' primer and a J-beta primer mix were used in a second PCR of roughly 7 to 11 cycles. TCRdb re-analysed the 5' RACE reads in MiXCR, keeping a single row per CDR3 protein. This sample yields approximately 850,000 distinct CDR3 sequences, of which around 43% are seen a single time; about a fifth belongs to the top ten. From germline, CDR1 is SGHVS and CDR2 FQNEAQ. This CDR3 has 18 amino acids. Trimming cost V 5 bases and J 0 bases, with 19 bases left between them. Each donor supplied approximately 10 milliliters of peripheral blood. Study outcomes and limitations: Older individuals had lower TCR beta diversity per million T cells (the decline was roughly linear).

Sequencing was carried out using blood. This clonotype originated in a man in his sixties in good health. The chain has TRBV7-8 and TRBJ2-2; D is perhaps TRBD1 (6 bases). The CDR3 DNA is TGTGCCAGCAGCACGCCCGTACAGGGAGACGCGAACACCGGGGAGCTGTTTTTT. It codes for CASSTPVQGDANTGELFF.